This entry features one T cell receptor (beta chain) sequence. This entry comes from a study of blood T cell repertoires in COVID-19. Study in general: Sites in the United States, Italy and Spain provided acute and convalescent COVID-19 samples. PBMCs, B-cell-depleted T cells, or T cells were the source of the cDNA or gDNA that made up the material.

Generated by immunoSEQ multiplex PCR, the TCRdb table keeps only in-frame clones and is missing some. Seen here are about 26,000 clones, roughly 89% observed once, and the top ten hold approximately 10%. The sequence was collected from a man aged 70 or older with acute or convalescent COVID-19. Sequenced sample: peripheral blood.

CDR3 nucleotides: TGCGCCAGGGCTACTTACAGGACCTACGAGCAGTACTTC. The encoded protein is CARATYRTYEQYF. The chain uses TRBV10-1 and TRBJ2-7, with a weak D call TRBD1 (5 bases). The CDR3 consists of 13 residues. V lost 9 bases and J 2 bases, leaving 14 bases between the germline ends. Germline CDR1 is WNHNN and CDR2 is SYGVQD (reference sequence).